What follows describes a single T cell receptor (beta chain). Its matching antigen is unknown. As to treatment: approximately 9-day PBMC culture with coronavirus spike peptide pools or control peptides (ViraFEST assay). Peptide-pool expansion of antigen-specific T cells preceded TCR sequencing in ViraFEST. Per the germline V gene, CDR1 is SGHTA and CDR2 is FQGNSA. The CDR3 extends over 13 amino acids. V lost 8 bases and J 7 bases, leaving 15 bases between the germline ends. Cultured CD4+ T cells had their DNA profiled by the Oncomine TCR Beta short-read assay. MiXCR was run by TCRdb on the PCR reads, yielding one entry per CDR3 protein. Among about 11,000 distinct CDR3 sequences listed, roughly 64% were seen once. The entry originates in a study of vaccination and CD4 T cells after COVID-19.

The chain couples TRBV7-2 to TRBJ1-5; perhaps TRBD1 as D (6 bases). The sequenced sample was CD4+ T cells from blood, cultured in vitro. The clonotype comes from a human donor who had recovered from COVID-19. The CDR3 DNA follows: TGTGCCAGCCGCGTGTGGGGGCAGCAGCCCCAGCATTTT. It specifies CASRVWGQQPQHF.